These T cell receptor beta chains were read from a single sample in a study of T-cell memory formation after mild COVID-19. Via MiXCR, TCRdb re-called the 5' RACE reads, giving one row per CDR3 protein. Altogether 550,000 to 650,000 distinct CDR3 sequences are present, about 18% being singletons, with the ten largest covering about 8.1%. The sample consisted of PBMCs or a T cell subset sorted from them (not recorded which). The receptors here all came from an adult woman who had mild COVID-19 (a few samples of this study predate the infection). Cell type and time point are not known. The CDR3 runs from the conserved cysteine through the conserved F or W. D genes are given only for firm matches. Part of the rows lack a size; the others show once, few, many or a class for expanded clones.

CDR3aa: CSVWTVQETQYF; CDR3nt: TGCAGCGTATGGACAGTCCAAGAGACCCAGTACTTC; abundance: NA; d_gene: NA; j_gene: TRBJ2-5; v_gene: TRBV29-1
CDR3aa: CASRTQGYNEQFF; CDR3nt: TGTGCCAGCAGGACACAGGGGTACAATGAGCAGTTCTTC; abundance: few; d_gene: TRBD1; j_gene: TRBJ2-1; v_gene: TRBV6-2/TRBV6-3
CDR3aa: CASSQDGTGGAGNTIYF; CDR3nt: TGTGCCAGCAGCCAAGATGGGACAGGGGGCGCTGGAAACACCATATATTTT; abundance: NA; d_gene: TRBD1; j_gene: TRBJ1-3; v_gene: TRBV4-2
CDR3aa: CASSLAAEGVGYNEQFF; CDR3nt: TGTGCCAGCAGCTTGGCGGCTGAGGGCGTCGGTTACAATGAGCAGTTCTTC; abundance: few; d_gene: NA; j_gene: TRBJ2-1; v_gene: TRBV5-6
CDR3aa: CASSPRWGYTDTQYF; CDR3nt: TGTGCCAGCAGCCCAAGGTGGGGATACACAGATACGCAGTATTTT; abundance: few; d_gene: NA; j_gene: TRBJ2-3; v_gene: TRBV7-2
CDR3aa: CASSLVLYNEQFF; CDR3nt: TGTGCCAGCAGCTTGGTCCTCTACAATGAGCAGTTCTTC; abundance: many; d_gene: NA; j_gene: TRBJ2-1; v_gene: TRBV5-6
CDR3aa: CATRRGGQGAEQYF; CDR3nt: TGTGCCACCCGGAGGGGAGGACAGGGAGCCGAGCAGTACTTC; abundance: few; d_gene: TRBD1; j_gene: TRBJ2-7; v_gene: TRBV6-6
CDR3aa: CASTIAGLTDTQYF; CDR3nt: TGTGCCAGTACGATAGCGGGACTCACAGATACGCAGTATTTT; abundance: NA; d_gene: TRBD2; j_gene: TRBJ2-3; v_gene: TRBV19
CDR3aa: CASSLTGNGEQYF; CDR3nt: TGTGCCAGCAGCTTGACGGGGAATGGCGAGCAGTACTTC; abundance: few; d_gene: NA; j_gene: TRBJ2-7; v_gene: TRBV5-5
CDR3aa: CSASRGQGAGELFF; CDR3nt: TGCAGTGCTAGTCGGGGACAGGGGGCCGGGGAGCTGTTTTTT; abundance: NA; d_gene: TRBD1; j_gene: TRBJ2-2; v_gene: TRBV20-1
CDR3aa: CSARLGTSGREQFF; CDR3nt: TGCAGTGCTCGCCTTGGGACTAGCGGGAGGGAGCAGTTCTTC; abundance: NA; d_gene: TRBD2; j_gene: TRBJ2-1; v_gene: TRBV20-1
CDR3aa: CSVESGTGGFEQYF; CDR3nt: TGCAGCGTTGAGTCGGGGACAGGGGGCTTCGAGCAGTACTTC; abundance: few; d_gene: TRBD1; j_gene: TRBJ2-7; v_gene: TRBV29-1
CDR3aa: CASSIVTGTGNSPLHF; CDR3nt: TGTGCCAGCAGCATAGTCACCGGGACAGGGAATTCACCCCTCCACTTT; abundance: many; d_gene: TRBD1; j_gene: TRBJ1-6; v_gene: TRBV28
CDR3aa: CASSLAKGETEAFF; CDR3nt: TGTGCCAGCAGCTTAGCCAAGGGGGAGACTGAAGCTTTCTTT; abundance: few; d_gene: NA; j_gene: TRBJ1-1; v_gene: TRBV11-2
CDR3aa: CAISGTGGYTEAFF; CDR3nt: TGTGCCATCAGTGGGACAGGGGGCTACACTGAAGCTTTCTTT; abundance: NA; d_gene: TRBD1; j_gene: TRBJ1-1; v_gene: TRBV10-3
CDR3aa: CSVKRSPGLAGRESYNEQFF; CDR3nt: TGCAGCGTTAAGCGATCCCCCGGACTAGCGGGAAGAGAATCCTACAATGAGCAGTTCTTC; abundance: few; d_gene: TRBD2; j_gene: TRBJ2-1; v_gene: TRBV29-1
CDR3aa: CASSMATASYGYTF; CDR3nt: TGTGCCAGTAGTATGGCGACAGCTTCCTATGGCTACACCTTC; abundance: NA; d_gene: NA; j_gene: TRBJ1-2; v_gene: TRBV19
CDR3aa: CASSIGEGRGPYEQYF; CDR3nt: TGTGCCAGTAGTATAGGGGAGGGGCGAGGCCCCTACGAGCAGTACTTC; abundance: NA; d_gene: TRBD2; j_gene: TRBJ2-7; v_gene: TRBV19